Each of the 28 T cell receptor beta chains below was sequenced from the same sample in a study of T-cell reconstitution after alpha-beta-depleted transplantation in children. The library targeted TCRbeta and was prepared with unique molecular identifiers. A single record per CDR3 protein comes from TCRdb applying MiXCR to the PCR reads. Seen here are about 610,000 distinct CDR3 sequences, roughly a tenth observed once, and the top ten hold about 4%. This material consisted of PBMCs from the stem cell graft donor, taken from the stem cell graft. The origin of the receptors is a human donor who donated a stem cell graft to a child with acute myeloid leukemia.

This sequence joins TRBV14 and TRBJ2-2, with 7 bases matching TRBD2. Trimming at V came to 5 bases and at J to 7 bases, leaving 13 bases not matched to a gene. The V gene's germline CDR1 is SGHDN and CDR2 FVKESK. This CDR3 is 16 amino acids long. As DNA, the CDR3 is TGTGCCAGCAGCTCCGGGACTATTGTCTACTTCGGGGAGCTGTTTTTT. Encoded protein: CASSSGTIVYFGELFF. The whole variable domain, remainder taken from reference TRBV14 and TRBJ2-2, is EAGVTQFPSHSVIEKGQTVTLRCDPISGHDNLYWYRRVMGKEIKFLLHFVKESKQDESGMPNNRFLAERTGGTYSTLKVQPAELEDSGVYFCASSSGTIVYFGELFFGEGSRLTVL.

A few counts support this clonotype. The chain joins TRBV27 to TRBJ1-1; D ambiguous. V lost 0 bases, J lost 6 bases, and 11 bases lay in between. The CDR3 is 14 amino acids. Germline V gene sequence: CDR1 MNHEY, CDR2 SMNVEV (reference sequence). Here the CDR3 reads CASSLSRETAEAFF. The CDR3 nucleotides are TGTGCCAGCAGTTTATCGCGCGAAACGGCTGAAGCTTTCTTT.

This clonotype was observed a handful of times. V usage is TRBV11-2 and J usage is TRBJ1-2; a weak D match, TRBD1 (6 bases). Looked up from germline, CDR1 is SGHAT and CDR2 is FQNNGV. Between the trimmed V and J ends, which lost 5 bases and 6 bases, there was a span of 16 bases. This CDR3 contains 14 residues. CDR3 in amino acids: CASSVMGTLDGYTF. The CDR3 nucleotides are TGTGCCAGCAGCGTAATGGGGACACTTGATGGCTACACCTTC.

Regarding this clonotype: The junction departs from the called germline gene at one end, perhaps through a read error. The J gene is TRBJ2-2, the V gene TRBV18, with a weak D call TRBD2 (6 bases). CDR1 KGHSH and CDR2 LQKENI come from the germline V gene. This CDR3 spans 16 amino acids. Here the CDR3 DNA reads TGTGCCAGCTCACCCCCCGGACCGCTGGACACCGGGGGGCTGTTTTTT. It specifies CASSPPGPLDTGGLFF.

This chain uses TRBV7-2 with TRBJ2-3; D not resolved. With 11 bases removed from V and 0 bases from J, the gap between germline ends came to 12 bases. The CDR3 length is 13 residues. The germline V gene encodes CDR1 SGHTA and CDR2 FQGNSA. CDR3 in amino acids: CAERASSTDTQYF. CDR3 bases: TGTGCCGAACGGGCGTCTAGCACAGATACGCAGTATTTT. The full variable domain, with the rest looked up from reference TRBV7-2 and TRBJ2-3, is GAGVSQSPSNKVTEKGKDVELRCDPISGHTALYWYRQSLGQGLEFLIYFQGNSAPDKSGLPSDRFSAERTGGSVSTLTIQRTQQEDSAVYLCAERASSTDTQYFGPGTRLTVL.

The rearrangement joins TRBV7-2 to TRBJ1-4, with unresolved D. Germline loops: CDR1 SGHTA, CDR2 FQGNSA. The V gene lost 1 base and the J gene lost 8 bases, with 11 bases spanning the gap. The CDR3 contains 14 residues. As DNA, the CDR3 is TGTGCCAGCAGCTTAGAGGGTATTAGGGAAAAACTGTTTTTT. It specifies CASSLEGIREKLFF.

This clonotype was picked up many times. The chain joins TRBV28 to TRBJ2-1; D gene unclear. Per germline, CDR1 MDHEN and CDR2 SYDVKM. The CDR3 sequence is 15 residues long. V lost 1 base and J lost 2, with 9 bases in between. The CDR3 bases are TGTGCCAGCAGTTTATTAGTAGCTACCTACAATGAGCAGTTCTTC. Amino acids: CASSLLVATYNEQFF.

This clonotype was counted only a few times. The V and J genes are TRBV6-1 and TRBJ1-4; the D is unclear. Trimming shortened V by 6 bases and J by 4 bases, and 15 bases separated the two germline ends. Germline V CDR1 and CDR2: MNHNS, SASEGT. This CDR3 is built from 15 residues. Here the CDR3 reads CASRGSDPHNEKLFF. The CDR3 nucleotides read TGTGCCAGCAGGGGGTCAGACCCTCATAATGAAAAACTGTTTTTT.

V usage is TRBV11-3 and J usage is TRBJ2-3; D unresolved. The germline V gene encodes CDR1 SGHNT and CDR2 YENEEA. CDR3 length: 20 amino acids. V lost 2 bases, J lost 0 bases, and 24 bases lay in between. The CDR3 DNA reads TGTGCCAGCAGCTTACGAGTCGGACGGAGTCTATCTACCAGCACAGATACGCAGTATTTT. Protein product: CASSLRVGRSLSTSTDTQYF.

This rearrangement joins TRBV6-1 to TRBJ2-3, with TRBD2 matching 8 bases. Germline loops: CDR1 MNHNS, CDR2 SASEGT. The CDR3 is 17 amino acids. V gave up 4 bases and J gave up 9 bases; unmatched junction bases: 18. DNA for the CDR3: TGTGCCAGCAGTGGCACAGGGATCGGGGGGGGCGATGGCACGCAGTATTTT. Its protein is CASSGTGIGGGDGTQYF.

In nucleotides, the CDR3 is TGTGCCAGCAGCACTACGACTAGCGGGAGAAATAACGAGCAGTACTTC. As protein: CASSTTTSGRNNEQYF. The chain joins TRBV5-6 to TRBJ2-7; 12 nucleotides line up with TRBD2. V gave up 4 bases and J gave up 5 bases; unmatched junction bases: 10. The germline CDR1 and CDR2 sequences are SGHDT and YYEEEE. The CDR3 sequence is 16 residues long. The whole variable domain, filled in from reference TRBV5-6 and TRBJ2-7, reads DAGVTQSPTHLIKTRGQQVTLRCSPKSGHDTVSWYQQALGQGPQFIFQYYEEEERQRGNFPDRFSGHQFPNYSSELNVNALLLGDSALYLCASSTTTSGRNNEQYFGPGTRLTVT.

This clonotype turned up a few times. The CDR3 loop reads CASSLDPLVQAEQYF. Written as DNA, the CDR3 is TGTGCCAGCAGCTTGGATCCTTTAGTACAGGCCGAGCAGTACTTC. V and J are TRBV5-4 and TRBJ2-7; TRBD1 might be the D (5 bases). Germline V lookup: CDR1 SGHNT, CDR2 YYREEE (reference sequence). Trimming shortened V by 0 bases and J by 6 bases, and 16 bases separated the two germline ends. CDR3 length: 15 amino acids.

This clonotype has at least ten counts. The CDR3 bases are TGTGCCAGCAGAAAAGCCACAGGAGATACGCAGTATTTT. Its protein is CASRKATGDTQYF. This sequence joins TRBV2 and TRBJ2-3, with D perhaps TRBD1 (5 bases). CDR3 length: 13 residues. Trimming removed 6 bases at V and 5 bases at J, with 12 bases between. Germline-derived CDR1 and CDR2 are SNHLY and FYNNEI.

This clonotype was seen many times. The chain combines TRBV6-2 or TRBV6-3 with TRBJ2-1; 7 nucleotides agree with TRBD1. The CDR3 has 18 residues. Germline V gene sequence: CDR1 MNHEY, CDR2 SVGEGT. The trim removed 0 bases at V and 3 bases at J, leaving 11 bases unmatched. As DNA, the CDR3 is TGTGCCAGCAGTTACTCGAAGTTGGGCCAGGGGGACTACAATGAGCAGTTCTTC. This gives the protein CASSYSKLGQGDYNEQFF.

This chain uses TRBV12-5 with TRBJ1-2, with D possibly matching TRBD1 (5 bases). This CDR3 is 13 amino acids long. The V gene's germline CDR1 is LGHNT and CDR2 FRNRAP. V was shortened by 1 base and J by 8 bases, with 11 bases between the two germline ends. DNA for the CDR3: TGTGCTAGTGGTTTGGAGGCAGGGTTAGGCTACACCTTC. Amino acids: CASGLEAGLGYTF.

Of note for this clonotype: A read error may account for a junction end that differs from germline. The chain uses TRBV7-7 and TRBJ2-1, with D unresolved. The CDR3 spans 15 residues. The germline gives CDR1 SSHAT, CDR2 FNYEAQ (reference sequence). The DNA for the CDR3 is TGTGCTAGCAGCTTAACCCAGAGCTCCTACAATGAGCAGTTCTTC. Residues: CASSLTQSSYNEQFF.

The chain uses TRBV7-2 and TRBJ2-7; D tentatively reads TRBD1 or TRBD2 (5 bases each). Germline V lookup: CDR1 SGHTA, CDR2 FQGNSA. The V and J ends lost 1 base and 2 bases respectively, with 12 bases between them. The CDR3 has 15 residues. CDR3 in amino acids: CASSLDGTATYEQYF. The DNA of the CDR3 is TGTGCCAGCAGCTTAGATGGGACGGCAACCTACGAGCAGTACTTC.

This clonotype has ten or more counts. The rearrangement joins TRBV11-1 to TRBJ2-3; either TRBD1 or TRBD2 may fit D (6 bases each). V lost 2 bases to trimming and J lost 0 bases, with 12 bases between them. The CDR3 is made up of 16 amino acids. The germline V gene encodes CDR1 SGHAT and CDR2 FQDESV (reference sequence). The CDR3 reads CASSLPWGASTDTQYF. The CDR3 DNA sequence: TGTGCCAGCAGCTTACCGTGGGGGGCTAGCACAGATACGCAGTATTTT.

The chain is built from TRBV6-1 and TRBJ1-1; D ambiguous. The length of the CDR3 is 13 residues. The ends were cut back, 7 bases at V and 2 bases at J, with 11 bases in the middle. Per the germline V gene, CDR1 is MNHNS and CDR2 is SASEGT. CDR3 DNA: TGTGCCAGCATCCGAATTGAAAACACTGAAGCTTTCTTT. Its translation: CASIRIENTEAFF.

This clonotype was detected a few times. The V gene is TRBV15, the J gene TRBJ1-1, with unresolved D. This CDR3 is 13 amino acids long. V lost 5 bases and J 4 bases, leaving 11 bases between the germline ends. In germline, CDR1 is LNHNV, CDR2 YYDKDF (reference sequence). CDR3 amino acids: CATSQMRGTEAFF. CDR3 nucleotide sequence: TGTGCCACCAGCCAAATGCGCGGCACTGAAGCTTTCTTT.

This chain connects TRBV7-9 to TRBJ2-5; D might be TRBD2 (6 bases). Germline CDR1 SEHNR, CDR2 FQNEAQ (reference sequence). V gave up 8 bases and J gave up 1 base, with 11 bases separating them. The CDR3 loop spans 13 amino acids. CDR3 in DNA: TGTGCCAGCGTCCGGGGACTCCAAGAGACCCAGTACTTC. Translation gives CASVRGLQETQYF.

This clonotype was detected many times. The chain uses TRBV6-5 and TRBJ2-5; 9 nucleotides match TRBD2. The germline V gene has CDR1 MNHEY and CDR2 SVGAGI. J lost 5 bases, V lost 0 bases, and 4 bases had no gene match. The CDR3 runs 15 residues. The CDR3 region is CASSYSLAGGETQYF. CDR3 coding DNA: TGTGCCAGCAGTTACTCACTCGCGGGAGGGGAGACCCAGTACTTC.

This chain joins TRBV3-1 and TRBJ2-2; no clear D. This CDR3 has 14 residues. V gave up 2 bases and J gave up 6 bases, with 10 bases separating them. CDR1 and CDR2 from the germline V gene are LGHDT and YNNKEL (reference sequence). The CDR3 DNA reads TGTGCCAGCAGCCAATTCACCAGCTCCGGGGAGCTGTTTTTT. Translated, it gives CASSQFTSSGELFF.

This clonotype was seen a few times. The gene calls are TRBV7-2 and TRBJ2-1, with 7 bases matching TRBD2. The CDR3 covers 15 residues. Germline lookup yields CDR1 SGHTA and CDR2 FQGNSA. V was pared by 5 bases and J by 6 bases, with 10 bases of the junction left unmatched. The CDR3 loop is CASSPETAGRNEQFF. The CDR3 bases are TGTGCCAGCAGCCCGGAAACAGCGGGACGCAATGAGCAGTTCTTC. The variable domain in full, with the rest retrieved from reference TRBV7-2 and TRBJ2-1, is GAGVSQSPSNKVTEKGKDVELRCDPISGHTALYWYRQSLGQGLEFLIYFQGNSAPDKSGLPSDRFSAERTGGSVSTLTIQRTQQEDSAVYLCASSPETAGRNEQFFGPGTRLTVL.

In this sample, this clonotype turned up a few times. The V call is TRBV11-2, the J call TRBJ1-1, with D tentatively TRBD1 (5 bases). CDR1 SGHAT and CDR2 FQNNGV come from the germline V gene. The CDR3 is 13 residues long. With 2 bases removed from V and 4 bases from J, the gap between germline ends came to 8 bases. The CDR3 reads CASSLSRATEAFF. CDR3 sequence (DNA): TGTGCCAGCAGCTTATCCAGGGCCACTGAAGCTTTCTTT.

Written as DNA, the CDR3 is TGTGCCAGCAGTTTAATCACAGGGGGGGCCAGCACAGATACGCAGTATTTT. Its protein is CASSLITGGASTDTQYF. The chain carries TRBV27 and TRBJ2-3; TRBD1 might be the D (8 bases). Germline V gene sequence: CDR1 MNHEY, CDR2 SMNVEV (reference sequence). This CDR3 is 17 amino acids long. V shed 2 bases and J shed 0 bases, with 15 bases lying between them.

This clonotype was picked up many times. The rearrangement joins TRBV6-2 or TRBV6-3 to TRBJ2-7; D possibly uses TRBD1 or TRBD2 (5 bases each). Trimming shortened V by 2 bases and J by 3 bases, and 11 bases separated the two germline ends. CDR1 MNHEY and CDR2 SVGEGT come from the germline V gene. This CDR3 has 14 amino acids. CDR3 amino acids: CASSYPGTSYEQYF. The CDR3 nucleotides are TGTGCCAGCAGTTACCCCGGGACCAGCTACGAGCAGTACTTC.

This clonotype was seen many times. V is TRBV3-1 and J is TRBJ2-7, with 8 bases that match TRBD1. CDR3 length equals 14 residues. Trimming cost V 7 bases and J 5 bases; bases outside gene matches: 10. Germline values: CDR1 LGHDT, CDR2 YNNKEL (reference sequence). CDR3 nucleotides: TGTGCCAGCACCCCGGGACAGGCTAGTCACGAGCAGTACTTC. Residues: CASTPGQASHEQYF.